One sample yielded the 20 T cell receptor beta chains listed below, sequenced in a study of shared clonotypes between healthy human individuals. Naive CD8 cells lacked CD45RO and underwent positive selection for CCR7, leaving out terminally differentiated effector memory CD45RA+ cells. Clones were sequenced by immunoSEQ multiplex PCR, and TCRdb holds only the in-frame ones, with some missing. The sample has about 2.2 million clones; 90% to 95% are singletons. Material: naive CD8+ T cells from PBMCs. The receptor source for this set is a young man in good health. Some clones in this sample may be carry-over from other donors' samples.

As for this clone: Other DNA sequences in the sample encode the same CDR3. CDR3 nucleotide sequence: TGCGCCAGCAGCCCTGGGGGAGGCACTGAAGCTTTCTTT. The encoded protein is CASSPGGGTEAFF. The chain recombines TRBV4-1 with TRBJ1-1; tentative D call: TRBD1 (5 bases). V shed 4 bases and J shed 4 bases, with 10 bases lying between them. Germline V lookup: CDR1 MGHRA, CDR2 YSYEKL. The CDR3 covers 13 residues.

V usage is TRBV6-1 and J usage is TRBJ1-2; no reliable D call. V lost 5 bases and J 4 bases, leaving 2 bases between the germline ends. The CDR3 consists of 10 residues. The germline V gene encodes CDR1 MNHNS and CDR2 SASEGT. The CDR3 sequence: CASSPYGYTF. The CDR3 coding sequence is TGTGCCAGCAGTCCCTATGGCTACACCTTC.

In DNA, the CDR3 is TGTGCCAGCAGCGCCCCCGGGACACGGATGTACAATGAGCAGTTCTTC. As protein: CASSAPGTRMYNEQFF. The chain combines TRBV9 with TRBJ2-1; D might be TRBD1 (6 bases). The V and J ends lost 3 bases and 4 bases respectively, with 17 bases between them. Germline CDR1 SGDLS, CDR2 YYNGEE. This CDR3 is built from 16 residues.

The V gene is TRBV29-1, the J gene TRBJ1-2; TRBD1 aligns across 7 bases. Trimming cost V 5 bases and J 8 bases; bases outside gene matches: 2. This CDR3 comprises 10 residues. Germline CDR1 SQVTM, CDR2 ANQGSEA. DNA for the CDR3: TGCAGCGTTCAACAGGGGGGCTACACCTTC. Translation gives CSVQQGGYTF.

This clone was seen a single time. This chain uses TRBV11-2 with TRBJ2-1; 7 bases are shared with TRBD2. V lost 0 bases, J lost 4 bases, and 3 bases stayed unmatched. This CDR3 comprises 15 residues. Germline-derived CDR1 and CDR2 are SGHAT and FQNNGV. CDR3 DNA sequence: TGTGCCAGCAGCTTAGAACTAGCGTCATACAATGAGCAGTTCTTC. Translating gives CASSLELASYNEQFF.

This clone was seen only once. The chain has TRBV19 and TRBJ2-7; TRBD2 matches 8 bases. The CDR3 has 15 residues. Germline V gene sequence: CDR1 LNHDA, CDR2 SQIVND (reference sequence). Trimming at V came to 6 bases and at J to 1 base, leaving 8 bases not matched to a gene. The CDR3 DNA reads TGTGCCAGTAGCTTCAGCGGGAGTCTGTCCTACGAGCAGTACTTC. This translates into CASSFSGSLSYEQYF.

This chain links TRBV28 with TRBJ2-6; TRBD1 matches at 9 bases. The CDR3 is made up of 17 amino acids. The V gene end was trimmed by 8 bases and the J gene end by 4 bases; junction bases not matched to a gene: 12. CDR1 and CDR2 (germline): MDHEN, SYDVKM. CDR3 DNA sequence: TGTGCCAGCTTACCCGGGACAGGGTATAGGGGGGCCAACGTCCTGACTTTC. It yields the protein CASLPGTGYRGANVLTF.

This chain connects TRBV30 to TRBJ1-1; D is ambiguous. Germline assignment: CDR1 GTSNPN and CDR2 SVGIG (reference sequence). This CDR3 has 12 amino acids. Trimming removed 0 bases from V and 13 bases from J, with 15 bases in between. CDR3 nucleotide sequence: TGTGCCTGGAGTGTTGGGGTGAGTTTTGGTTTCTTT. Protein product: CAWSVGVSFGFF.

The V gene is TRBV28, the J gene TRBJ2-5; TRBD2 aligns across 7 bases. This CDR3 contains 16 residues. Per the germline V gene, CDR1 is MDHEN and CDR2 is SYDVKM. With V trimmed by 1 base and J by 1 base, 6 bases remained unmatched. For the CDR3, the DNA is TGTGCCAGCAGTTTATTGGTGGGAGGGATCCAAGAGACCCAGTACTTC. Protein sequence: CASSLLVGGIQETQYF.

The chain is built from TRBV30 and TRBJ1-5, with no clear D. Germline V CDR1 and CDR2: GTSNPN, SVGIG (reference sequence). The V gene lost 3 bases and the J gene lost 7 bases, with 10 bases spanning the gap. The CDR3 runs to 12 residues. The CDR3 region has the DNA TGTGCCTGGAGCGATCGGAGGCAGCCCCAGCATTTT. This gives the protein CAWSDRRQPQHF. Full variable domain (outside the CDR3, taken from reference TRBV30 and TRBJ1-5): SQTIHQWPATLVQPVGSPLSLECTVEGTSNPNLYWYRQAAGRGLQLLFYSVGIGQISSEVPQNLSASRPQDRQFILSSKKLLLSDSGFYLCAWSDRRQPQHFGDGTRLSIL.

This clone was detected only a few times. V is TRBV6-1 and J is TRBJ1-1; 9 bases are shared with TRBD1. Germline lookup yields CDR1 MNHNS and CDR2 SASEGT. This CDR3 contains 12 residues. The junction had 6 bases not matched to a gene; V was cut back by 10 bases and J by 6 bases. The CDR3 region is CATQGQGAEAFF. CDR3 DNA sequence: TGTGCCACACAGGGACAGGGAGCTGAAGCTTTCTTT.

This clone occurred once. V is TRBV10-3 and J is TRBJ1-5; 9 nucleotides agree with TRBD1. This CDR3 has 15 residues. Germline CDR1 and CDR2: ENHRY and SYGVKD. V trimming: 6 bases; J trimming: 5 bases; junction bases outside the gene matches: 8. The CDR3 nucleotides read TGTGCCATCAGAAGGGGACAGGGAGAAGATCAGCCCCAGCATTTT. Amino acid sequence: CAIRRGQGEDQPQHF.

About this clone itself: A much bigger clone sits one base away, suggesting this may be a read error. The CDR3 sequence: CASSWADTQYF. CDR3 sequence (DNA): TGTGCCAGCAGCTGGGCAGATACGCAGTATTTT. This chain links TRBV13 with TRBJ2-3; D gene unclear. Germline CDR1 PRHDT, CDR2 FYEKMQ (reference sequence). The CDR3 spans 11 residues. Trimming removed 4 bases from V and 4 bases from J, with 3 bases in between.

This clone appeared once. The chain uses TRBV7-9 and TRBJ2-2, with 12 bases aligning to TRBD2. This CDR3 is built from 15 residues. J gave up 5 bases and V 5 bases, and 3 bases lay outside the gene matches. Germline CDR1 and CDR2: SEHNR and FQNEAQ (reference sequence). This CDR3 is CASSPSGRETGELFF. The CDR3 coding sequence is TGTGCCAGCAGCCCTAGCGGGAGGGAGACCGGGGAGCTGTTTTTT.

The V call is TRBV27, the J call TRBJ2-2, with 8 bases identical to TRBD2. Germline V gives CDR1 MNHEY, CDR2 SMNVEV (reference sequence). The CDR3 sequence is 15 residues long. Losses at the gene ends were 7 bases for V and 1 base for J; bases not matched to a gene: 5. CDR3 residues: CASKAGLENTGELFF. The CDR3 DNA reads as TGTGCCAGCAAAGCGGGACTAGAGAACACCGGGGAGCTGTTTTTT.

As for this clone: The identical CDR3 is also encoded by other nucleotide sequences in the sample. The V call is TRBV9, the J call TRBJ2-1; D unresolved. Trimming pared 0 bases from V and 4 bases from J, leaving 8 bases between. Germline values: CDR1 SGDLS, CDR2 YYNGEE. This CDR3 has 14 residues. The CDR3 region is CASSVGAGYNEQFF. The CDR3 DNA sequence: TGTGCCAGCAGCGTAGGGGCAGGATACAATGAGCAGTTCTTC.

Comments on this clone: The sample carries other DNA sequences with the same CDR3. This chain uses TRBV7-3 with TRBJ2-7; D uncertain. V was trimmed by 2 bases and J by 6 bases, leaving 11 bases between them. The germline CDR1 and CDR2 sequences are SGHTA and FQGTGA. There are 13 residues in the CDR3. CDR3 DNA sequence: TGTGCCAGCAGCTTAGGATTAGCATCCGAGCAGTACTTC. As protein: CASSLGLASEQYF.

The gene calls are TRBV13 and TRBJ1-1; D might be TRBD1 (5 bases). The germline CDR1 and CDR2 sequences are PRHDT and FYEKMQ (reference sequence). V lost 5 bases and J 11 bases, leaving 15 bases between the germline ends. This CDR3 comprises 12 residues. The CDR3 is CASSPGPGEAFF. The CDR3 nucleotides read TGTGCCAGCAGCCCAGGGCCGGGTGAGGCTTTCTTT.

This chain connects TRBV2 to TRBJ2-1, with D perhaps assigned TRBD1 or TRBD2 (6 bases each). The CDR3 runs 15 residues. Germline values: CDR1 SNHLY, CDR2 FYNNEI. Deletions cut 7 bases from V and 7 bases from J, with 20 bases between. The CDR3 DNA reads as TGTGCCAGCACCCAAAGGGGGGTTAAGGCAAATGAGCAGTTCTTC. Its translation: CASTQRGVKANEQFF.

V is TRBV5-1 and J is TRBJ1-1, with D perhaps matching TRBD1 (5 bases). The CDR3 runs to 17 residues. V lost 0 bases, J lost 4 bases, and 19 bases lay in between. The V gene's germline CDR1 is SGHRS and CDR2 YFSETQ. The CDR3 DNA is TGCGCCAGCAGCTTGGGGGCAGGGAGGTGGGGAAGCACTGAAGCTTTCTTT. This encodes CASSLGAGRWGSTEAFF. The whole variable domain, remainder taken from reference TRBV5-1 and TRBJ1-1, is KAGVTQTPRYLIKTRGQQVTLSCSPISGHRSVSWYQQTPGQGLQFLFEYFSETQRNKGNFPGRFSGRQFSNSRSEMNVSTLELGDSALYLCASSLGAGRWGSTEAFFGQGTRLTVV.